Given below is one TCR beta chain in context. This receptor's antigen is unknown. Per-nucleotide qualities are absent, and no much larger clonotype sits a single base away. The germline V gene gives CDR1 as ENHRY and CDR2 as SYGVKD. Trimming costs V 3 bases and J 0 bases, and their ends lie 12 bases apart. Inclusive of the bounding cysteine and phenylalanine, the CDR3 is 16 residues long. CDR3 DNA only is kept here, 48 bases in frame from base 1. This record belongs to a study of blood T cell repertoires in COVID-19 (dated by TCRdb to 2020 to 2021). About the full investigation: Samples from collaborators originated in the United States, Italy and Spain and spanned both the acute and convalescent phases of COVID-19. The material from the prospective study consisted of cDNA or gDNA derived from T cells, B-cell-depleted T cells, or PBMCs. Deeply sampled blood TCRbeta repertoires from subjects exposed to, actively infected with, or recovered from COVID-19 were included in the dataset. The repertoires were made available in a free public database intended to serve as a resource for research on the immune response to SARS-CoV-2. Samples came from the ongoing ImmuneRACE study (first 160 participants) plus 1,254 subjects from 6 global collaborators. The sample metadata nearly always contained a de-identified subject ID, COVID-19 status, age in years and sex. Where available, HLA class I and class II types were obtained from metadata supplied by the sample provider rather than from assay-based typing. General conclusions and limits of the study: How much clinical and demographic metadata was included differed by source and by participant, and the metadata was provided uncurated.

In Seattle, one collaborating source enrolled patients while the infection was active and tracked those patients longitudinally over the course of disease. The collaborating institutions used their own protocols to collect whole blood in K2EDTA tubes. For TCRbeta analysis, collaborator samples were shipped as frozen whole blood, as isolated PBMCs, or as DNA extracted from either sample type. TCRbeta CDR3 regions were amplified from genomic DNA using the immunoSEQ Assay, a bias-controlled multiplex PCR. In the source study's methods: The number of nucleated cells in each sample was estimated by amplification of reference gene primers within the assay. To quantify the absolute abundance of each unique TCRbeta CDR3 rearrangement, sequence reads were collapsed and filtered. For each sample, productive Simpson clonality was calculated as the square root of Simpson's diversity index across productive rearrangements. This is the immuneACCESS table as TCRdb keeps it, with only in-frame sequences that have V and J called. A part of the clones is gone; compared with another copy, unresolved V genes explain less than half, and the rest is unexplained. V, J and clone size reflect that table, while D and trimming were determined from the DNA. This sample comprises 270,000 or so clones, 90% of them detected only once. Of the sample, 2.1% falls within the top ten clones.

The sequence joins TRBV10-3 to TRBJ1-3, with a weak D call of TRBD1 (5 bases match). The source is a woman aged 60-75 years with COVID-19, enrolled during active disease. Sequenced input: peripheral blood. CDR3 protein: CAISDLRESSGNTIYF. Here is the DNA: TGTGCCATCAGTGACCTCAGGGAAAGCTCTGGAAACACCATATATTTT.